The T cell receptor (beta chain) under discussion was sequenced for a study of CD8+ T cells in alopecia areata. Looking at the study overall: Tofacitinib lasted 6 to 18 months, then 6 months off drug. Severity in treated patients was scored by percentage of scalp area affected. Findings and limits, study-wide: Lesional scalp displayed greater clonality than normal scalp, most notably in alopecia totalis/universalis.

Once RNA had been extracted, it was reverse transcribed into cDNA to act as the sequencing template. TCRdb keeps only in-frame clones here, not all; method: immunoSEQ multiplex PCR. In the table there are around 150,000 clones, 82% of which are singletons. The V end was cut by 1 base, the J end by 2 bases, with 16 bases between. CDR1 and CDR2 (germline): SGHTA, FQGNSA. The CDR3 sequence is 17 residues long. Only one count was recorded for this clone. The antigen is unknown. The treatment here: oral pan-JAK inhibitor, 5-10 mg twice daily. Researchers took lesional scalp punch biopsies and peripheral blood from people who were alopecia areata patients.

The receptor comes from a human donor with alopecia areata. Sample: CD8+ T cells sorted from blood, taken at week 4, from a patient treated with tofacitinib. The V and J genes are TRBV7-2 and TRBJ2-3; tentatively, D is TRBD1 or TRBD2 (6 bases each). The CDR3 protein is CASSLGPEGGITDTQYF. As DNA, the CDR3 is TGTGCCAGCAGCTTAGGTCCCGAAGGGGGGATCACAGATACGCAGTATTTT.